The source of this TCR beta chain is a study of T cell responses to AZD1222 COVID-19 vaccine. As for the study in general: Second-dose groups at about 4 or about 12 weeks were pooled. General study points: Reportedly, nearly half the spike-specific TCRs target unmutated variant regions.

Only in-frame clones appear in the TCRdb table, and some are missing; sequencing was by immunoSEQ multiplex PCR. The data show about 60,000 clones, 75% to 85% seen once. As regards this clone: Its specificity is unknown.

The CDR3 covers 15 residues. From germline, CDR1 is SNHLY and CDR2 FYNNEI. V lost 2 bases and J 5 bases, leaving 16 bases between the germline ends. The sequences come from peripheral blood, collected on day 0 of AZD1222 vaccination. The TCR originated in an adult in good health. The chain couples TRBV2 to TRBJ2-7; tentatively, D is TRBD1 (6 bases). The CDR3 DNA reads TGTGCCAGCAGTGAACCTTACAGGGCTGGCGACGAGCAGTACTTC. Amino acids: CASSEPYRAGDEQYF.